Presented here are 27 T cell receptor beta chains from one specimen sequenced in a study of blood T cell repertoires in COVID-19 (dated by TCRdb to about 2020). Library generation was performed with the immunoSEQ multiplex PCR assay. TCRdb's version of the immuneACCESS table is confined to in-frame rearrangements and falls short of the full clone set. An unresolved V gene accounts for under half of the shortfall where checked; the remainder is of unknown origin. For this sample there are under 350,000 clones; around nine tenths appear just once. Of the sample, over 1% falls within the top ten clones. The sequencing input was peripheral blood. Receptors were obtained from a man in his 70s with acute or convalescent COVID-19.

The CDR3 nucleotides read TGCGCCAGCAGCCAAACTAGGGGGCTCGAGCAGTACTTC. Translating it yields CASSQTRGLEQYF. The genes are TRBV4-3 and TRBJ2-7; 7 nucleotides match TRBD1. The CDR3 has 13 residues. Germline V gene data show CDR1 as LGHNA and CDR2 as YSLEER. Trimming took 2 bases from V and 6 from J; bases not matched to a gene: 4.

This clone was recorded only once. This rearrangement joins TRBV5-1 to TRBJ2-5, with TRBD2 identical over 14 bases. Germline loops: CDR1 SGHRS, CDR2 YFSETQ. This CDR3 contains 15 residues. J gave up 4 bases and V 2 bases, and 1 base lay outside the gene matches. CDR3: CASSLGLAGGETQYF. CDR3 coding DNA: TGCGCCAGCAGCTTAGGACTAGCGGGGGGAGAGACCCAGTACTTC.

This chain joins TRBV7-9 and TRBJ2-2, with TRBD2 identical over 7 bases. The V and J ends lost 1 base and 7 bases, in that order; junction bases with no gene match: 9. This CDR3 is built from 16 residues. CDR1 SEHNR and CDR2 FQNEAQ come from the germline V gene (reference sequence). CDR3 region: CASSLGNAGVLGELFF. The CDR3 bases are TGTGCCAGCAGCTTAGGGAACGCGGGAGTCCTCGGGGAGCTGTTTTTT.

The chain carries TRBV9 and TRBJ1-5; possible D gene TRBD1, 6 bases. Germline CDR1 reads SGDLS; CDR2 reads YYNGEE. This CDR3 region has 14 residues. V was trimmed by 3 bases and J by 3 bases, leaving 10 bases between them. DNA for the CDR3: TGTGCCAGCAGCGCTGGACAGAACAATCAGCCCCAGCATTTT. The encoded protein is CASSAGQNNQPQHF. The full variable domain, completed using reference TRBV9 and TRBJ1-5, is DSGVTQTPKHLITATGQRVTLRCSPRSGDLSVYWYQQSLDQGLQFLIQYYNGEERAKGNILERFSAQQFPDLHSELNLSSLELGDSALYFCASSAGQNNQPQHFGDGTRLSIL.

The chain links TRBV7-6 to TRBJ2-3, with 7 bases aligning to TRBD1. V shed 5 bases, J shed 0 bases, and the junction held 2 bases outside the gene matches. Germline values: CDR1 SGHVS, CDR2 FNYEAQ. The CDR3 loop spans 14 amino acids. The CDR3: CASSTDRSTDTQYF. The DNA for the CDR3 is TGTGCCAGCAGCACGGACAGGAGCACAGATACGCAGTATTTT.

The rearrangement links TRBV28 to TRBJ2-1; the match to TRBD2 covers 15 bases. Looked up from germline, CDR1 is MDHEN and CDR2 is SYDVKM. The V gene end was trimmed by 1 base and the J gene end by 7 bases; junction bases not matched to a gene: 11. The CDR3 contains 19 residues. CDR3 nucleotide sequence: TGTGCCAGCAGTTTATTCCGGTTCAGGACTAGCGGGGGGGTTAATGAGCAGTTCTTC. This gives the protein CASSLFRFRTSGGVNEQFF.

This chain joins TRBV11-2 and TRBJ1-1; 8 positions agree with TRBD1. Germline V gene lookup returns CDR1 SGHAT and CDR2 FQNNGV. The CDR3 is made up of 19 amino acids. J lost 3 bases, V lost 5 bases, and 20 bases had no gene match. CDR3 in DNA: TGTGCCAGCAGCCCATTTTTTGGGACAGGAGGACTTCGTGACACTGAAGCTTTCTTT. Protein product: CASSPFFGTGGLRDTEAFF. The entire variable domain, with the rest obtained from reference TRBV11-2 and TRBJ1-1, is as follows: EAGVAQSPRYKIIEKRQSVAFWCNPISGHATLYWYQQILGQGPKLLIQFQNNGVVDDSQLPKDRFSAERLKGVDSTLKIQPAKLEDSAVYLCASSPFFGTGGLRDTEAFFGQGTRLTVV.

The V and J genes are TRBV3-1 (or the pseudogene TRBV3-2) and TRBJ1-6; D is undetermined. Germline loops: CDR1 LGHDT, CDR2 YNNKEL (reference sequence). The CDR3 is made up of 13 amino acids. V shed 5 bases and J shed 6 bases, with 8 bases lying between them. CDR3 sequence: CASSATSNSPLHF. For the CDR3, the DNA is TGTGCCAGCAGCGCAACGAGTAATTCACCCCTCCACTTT.

The V call is TRBV10-1, the J call TRBJ2-1; 11 bases match TRBD1. V trimming: 10 bases; J trimming: 8 bases; junction bases outside the gene matches: 7. Germline V gene sequence: CDR1 WNHNN, CDR2 SYGVQD (reference sequence). The CDR3 is made up of 13 amino acids. The chain's CDR3 is CANPGQGGHEQFF. In nucleotides, the CDR3 is TGCGCCAATCCGGGACAGGGGGGGCATGAGCAGTTCTTC.

CDR3 protein: CASSWNRGTIGQPQHF. CDR3 sequence (DNA): TGTGCCAGCAGCTGGAATAGAGGGACTATAGGTCAGCCCCAGCATTTT. V usage is TRBV2 and J usage is TRBJ1-5, with a weak D call TRBD1 (5 bases). Trimming left V 6 bases short and J 6 bases short, with 21 bases between. The germline gives CDR1 SNHLY, CDR2 FYNNEI. This CDR3 has 16 residues. The variable domain in full, with the rest retrieved from reference TRBV2 and TRBJ1-5, is EPEVTQTPSHQVTQMGQEVILRCVPISNHLYFYWYRQILGQKVEFLVSFYNNEISEKSEIFDDQFSVERPDGSNFTLKIRSTKLEDSAMYFCASSWNRGTIGQPQHFGDGTRLSIL.

A remark on this clone: Other DNA sequences in the sample encode the same CDR3. The rearrangement joins TRBV9 to TRBJ2-3; TRBD1 might be the D (6 bases). The ends were cut back, 4 bases at V and 0 bases at J, with 12 bases in the middle. The CDR3 is 15 amino acids. Germline loops: CDR1 SGDLS, CDR2 YYNGEE. In DNA form, the CDR3 reads TGTGCCAGCAGCCCTCGGACAGCGAGCACAGATACGCAGTATTTT. Its protein is CASSPRTASTDTQYF. Looking up the rest from reference TRBV9 and TRBJ2-3 gives the full variable domain: DSGVTQTPKHLITATGQRVTLRCSPRSGDLSVYWYQQSLDQGLQFLIQYYNGEERAKGNILERFSAQQFPDLHSELNLSSLELGDSALYFCASSPRTASTDTQYFGPGTRLTVL.

This chain connects TRBV4-1 to TRBJ2-3, with 10 nucleotides matching TRBD2. Trimming at V came to 3 bases and at J to 3 bases, leaving 9 bases not matched to a gene. This CDR3 spans 17 amino acids. Germline CDR1 MGHRA, CDR2 YSYEKL. The DNA of the CDR3 is TGCGCCAGCAGCCAGTCGCTAGCGGGGGCTATGACAGATACGCAGTATTTT. Translating gives CASSQSLAGAMTDTQYF.

In DNA form, the CDR3 reads TGTGCCAGCAGCCAAACTAGCGGGAGGGCCGCTGAGCAGTTCTTC. Translated: CASSQTSGRAAEQFF. The chain combines TRBV6-2 or TRBV6-3 with TRBJ2-1; 13 nucleotides align to TRBD2. This CDR3 is built from 15 residues. Trimming cost V 6 bases and J 9 bases; bases outside gene matches: 8. Germline lookup yields CDR1 MNHEY and CDR2 SVGEGT.

The gene calls are TRBV19 and TRBJ1-2, with D perhaps TRBD1 (5 bases). With 5 bases removed from V and 6 bases from J, the gap between germline ends came to 19 bases. The CDR3 contains 15 residues. Germline-derived CDR1 and CDR2 are LNHDA and SQIVND (reference sequence). CDR3 region: CASSRTGLGSDGYTF. In DNA form, the CDR3 reads TGTGCCAGTAGTCGAACAGGACTCGGGAGCGATGGCTACACCTTC.

The genes are TRBV3-1 (or the pseudogene TRBV3-2) and TRBJ2-1; 7 nucleotides align to TRBD2. This CDR3 comprises 16 residues. V was pared by 4 bases and J by 4 bases, with 10 bases of the junction left unmatched. CDR1 is LGHDT, CDR2 YNNKEL, per germline (reference sequence). For the CDR3, the DNA is TGTGCCAGCAGCCCGTCCACCGGGACTACTTACAATGAGCAGTTCTTC. Encoded protein: CASSPSTGTTYNEQFF.

As DNA, the CDR3 is TGTGCCAGCAGATCAGGGGGTTTGTACGAGCAGTACTTC. Its protein product is CASRSGGLYEQYF. The rearrangement links TRBV6-5 to TRBJ2-7; TRBD1 matches 7 bases. The CDR3 sequence is 13 residues long. Per the germline V gene, CDR1 is MNHEY and CDR2 is SVGAGI. The V gene end was trimmed by 6 bases and the J gene end by 4 bases; junction bases not matched to a gene: 6.

This chain joins TRBV6-5 and TRBJ2-7; 7 nucleotides line up with TRBD1. V gave up 8 bases and J gave up 6 bases; unmatched junction bases: 13. There are 14 residues in the CDR3. Germline CDR1 and CDR2: MNHEY and SVGAGI. The CDR3: CASEGTAWDSEQYF. CDR3 DNA: TGTGCCAGCGAGGGGACAGCATGGGATAGCGAGCAGTACTTC.

The rearrangement uses TRBV11-2 and TRBJ2-1; D is unresolved. Germline assignment: CDR1 SGHAT and CDR2 FQNNGV. Trimming stripped 0 bases from V and 9 bases from J, with 12 bases between. The CDR3 sequence is 14 residues long. The DNA of the CDR3 is TGTGCCAGCAGCTTAGATAGAGATTCGTCTGAGCAGTTCTTC. Its protein product is CASSLDRDSSEQFF.

CDR3 coding DNA: TGTGCCAGCAGCGGGACTACGCAGTACTTC. This codes for CASSGTTQYF. This sequence joins TRBV7-9 and TRBJ2-7, with 7 positions matching TRBD2. J gave up 9 bases and V 5 bases, and 1 base lay outside the gene matches. The CDR3 covers 10 residues. CDR1 SEHNR and CDR2 FQNEAQ come from the germline V gene (reference sequence).

This chain links TRBV6-2 or TRBV6-3 with TRBJ2-1; 11 bases are shared with TRBD2. V was clipped by 3 bases and J by 4 bases; unmatched bases: 11. CDR3 length: 18 residues. Germline V gene data show CDR1 as MNHEY and CDR2 as SVGEGT. CDR3 protein: CASSYPLSLAGVYNEQFF. As DNA, the CDR3 is TGTGCCAGCAGTTATCCACTGTCACTAGCGGGAGTTTACAATGAGCAGTTCTTC.

This clone was observed a single time. The chain couples TRBV11-2 to TRBJ1-4; the D gene is possibly TRBD1 (5 bases). This CDR3 region has 14 residues. Germline V gene sequence: CDR1 SGHAT, CDR2 FQNNGV. Trimming cost V 3 bases and J 1 base, with 6 bases left between them. The CDR3 is CASSLGGTNEKLFF. The CDR3 DNA is TGTGCCAGCAGCTTGGGGGGAACTAATGAAAAACTGTTTTTT.

V is TRBV9 and J is TRBJ1-3; 8 nucleotides match TRBD1. Trimming removed 7 bases from V and 8 bases from J; junction bases left unmatched: 8. The CDR3 runs to 13 residues. CDR1 is SGDLS and CDR2 is YYNGEE in the germline V gene. The DNA for the CDR3 is TGTGCCAGCGCTGGGACAGGAGGGGACACCATATATTTT. As protein: CASAGTGGDTIYF.

This clone showed up just once. V and J are TRBV4-3 and TRBJ1-2; 7 bases are a match to TRBD1. CDR3 length: 16 residues. CDR1 and CDR2 (germline): LGHNA, YSLEER. The V gene end was trimmed by 2 bases and the J gene end by 4 bases; junction bases not matched to a gene: 10. In nucleotides, the CDR3 is TGCGCCAGCAGCCAAAACGCAGGGGGAATGGGCTATGGCTACACCTTC. The encoded protein is CASSQNAGGMGYGYTF.

This CDR3 is CASSFRELNTEAFF. The CDR3 nucleotides are TGTGCCAGTAGCTTCAGGGAACTGAACACTGAAGCTTTCTTT. The V call is TRBV19, the J call TRBJ1-1; maybe TRBD1 (5 bases). Per germline, CDR1 LNHDA and CDR2 SQIVND (reference sequence). The CDR3 consists of 14 residues. V lost 6 bases and J 0 bases, leaving 11 bases between the germline ends.

The chain joins TRBV6-5 to TRBJ1-2, with D possibly matching TRBD1 (5 bases). The V end was cut by 6 bases, the J end by 4 bases, with 15 bases between. CDR1 and CDR2 from the germline V gene are MNHEY and SVGAGI. The CDR3 sequence is 14 residues long. DNA for the CDR3: TGTGCCAGCAGCCCCCCCGGGGGGTCCTATGGCTACACCTTC. This gives the protein CASSPPGGSYGYTF.

The chain has TRBV25-1 and TRBJ1-6; no clear D gene. The ends were cut back, 1 base at V and 7 bases at J, with 11 bases in the middle. This CDR3 comprises 15 residues. Germline V gene lookup returns CDR1 MGHDK and CDR2 SYGVNS. The CDR3 nucleotides are TGTGCCAGCAGTGAATCTACCTCCGGGAATTCACCCCTCCACTTT. It encodes CASSESTSGNSPLHF.

The chain uses TRBV2 and TRBJ2-7; D not resolved. V was trimmed by 9 bases and J by 7 bases, leaving 16 bases between them. Germline assignment: CDR1 SNHLY and CDR2 FYNNEI. The length of the CDR3 is 12 residues. For the CDR3, the DNA is TGTGCCAGTAAGAGCGTTTGGGTTGAGCAGTACTTC. Its translation is CASKSVWVEQYF.